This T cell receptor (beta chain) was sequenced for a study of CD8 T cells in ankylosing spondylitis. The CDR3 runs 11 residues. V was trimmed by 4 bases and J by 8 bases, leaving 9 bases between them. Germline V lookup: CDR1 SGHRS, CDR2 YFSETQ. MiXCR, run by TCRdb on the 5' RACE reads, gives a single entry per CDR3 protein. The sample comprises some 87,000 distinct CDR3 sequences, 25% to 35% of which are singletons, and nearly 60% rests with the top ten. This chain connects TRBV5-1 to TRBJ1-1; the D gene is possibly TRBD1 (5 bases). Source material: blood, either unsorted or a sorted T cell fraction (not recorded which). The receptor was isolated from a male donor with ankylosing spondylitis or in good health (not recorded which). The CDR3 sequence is CASSREGEAFF. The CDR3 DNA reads TGCGCCAGCAGCCGGGAGGGGGAAGCTTTCTTT.